This entry lists 27 T cell receptor beta chains sequenced from one sample in a study of shared clonotypes between healthy human individuals. Terminally differentiated effector memory CD45RA+ cells were excluded by CCR7 positive selection of CD45RO-negative cells. This table comes from immunoSEQ multiplex PCR, and its TCRdb copy is limited to in-frame clones, with some not included. Among some 2,000,000 clones listed, approximately 94% were seen once. Sequenced sample: naive CD8+ T cells sorted from blood. The receptors were sampled from a man younger than 35 in good health.

Regarding this clone: One junction end does not reproduce the germline sequence, and a read error may be involved. V and J are TRBV7-9 and TRBJ2-4; 8 bases match TRBD1. The CDR3 contains 15 residues. The germline CDR1 and CDR2 sequences are SEHNR and FQNEAQ (reference sequence). The CDR3 spells CASSPTQGAINIQYF. The CDR3 DNA sequence: TGTGCCAGCAGCCCGACGCAGGGGGCCATAAACATTCAGTACTTC. Drawing the rest from reference TRBV7-9 and TRBJ2-4, the complete variable domain is DTGVSQNPRHKITKRGQNVTFRCDPISEHNRLYWYRQTLGQGPEFLTYFQNEAQLEKSRLLSDRFSAERPKGSFSTLEIQRTEQGDSAMYLCASSPTQGAINIQYFGAGTRLSVL.

The chain is built from TRBV4-2 and TRBJ2-7; D is perhaps TRBD1 (5 bases). V dropped 3 bases and J dropped 0 bases, with 15 bases sitting between them. The CDR3 is 16 residues long. Germline V gives CDR1 LGHNA, CDR2 YNFKEQ. As DNA, the CDR3 is TGTGCCAGCAGCCATCTGATGACAGAATACTCCTACGAGCAGTACTTC. Residues: CASSHLMTEYSYEQYF.

This clone appeared once. V gene TRBV7-8 combines with J gene TRBJ1-4, with 7 bases matching TRBD1. V was clipped by 1 base and J by 8 bases; unmatched bases: 7. Germline V CDR1 and CDR2: SGHVS, FQNEAQ. This CDR3 spans 15 amino acids. This CDR3 is CASSLVEGGEEKLFF. Here the CDR3 DNA reads TGTGCCAGCAGCTTAGTAGAAGGGGGCGAGGAAAAACTGTTTTTT.

CDR3 coding DNA: TGTGCCAGCAGCCTGAGACCGGGACTAGCAGTAGATACGCAGTATTTT. Translating gives CASSLRPGLAVDTQYF. This chain uses TRBV5-4 with TRBJ2-3; TRBD2 matches at 9 bases. The germline gives CDR1 SGHNT, CDR2 YYREEE (reference sequence). The CDR3 extends over 16 amino acids. J gave up 5 bases and V 4 bases, and 11 bases lay outside the gene matches.

This clone was observed a single time. One end of the junction is discordant with germline, which a read error may explain. The V gene is TRBV7-9, the J gene TRBJ2-7; D is ambiguous. CDR1 and CDR2 (germline): SEHNR, FQNEAQ (reference sequence). The CDR3 is 12 residues long. The CDR3 here is CASSLDFYGQYF. The CDR3 region has the DNA TGTGCCAGCAGCTTAGACTTCTACGGGCAGTACTTC. Based on the CDR3 plus reference TRBV7-9 and TRBJ2-7, the full variable domain is DTGVSQNPRHKITKRGQNVTFRCDPISEHNRLYWYRQTLGQGPEFLTYFQNEAQLEKSRLLSDRFSAERPKGSFSTLEIQRTEQGDSAMYLCASSLDFYGQYFGPGTRLTVT.

The chain has TRBV2 and TRBJ1-1; D possibly corresponds to TRBD1 (6 bases). Trimming took off 3 bases at V and 1 base at J, with 9 bases between the two ends. Germline V gene sequence: CDR1 SNHLY, CDR2 FYNNEI. The CDR3 runs 14 residues. This CDR3 is CASSEGTTNTEAFF. The CDR3 region has the DNA TGTGCCAGCAGTGAGGGGACAACGAACACTGAAGCTTTCTTT.

The chain uses TRBV29-1 and TRBJ2-3; tentatively, D is TRBD2 (5 bases). Germline assignment: CDR1 SQVTM and CDR2 ANQGSEA. CDR3 length: 15 amino acids. V was cut by 0 bases and J by 2 bases, with 12 bases left in between. The CDR3 DNA sequence: TGCAGCGTTGAAGATACACTAGATCCCACAGATACGCAGTATTTT. Translation gives CSVEDTLDPTDTQYF.

The rearrangement links TRBV29-1 to TRBJ2-7; TRBD1 matches 7 bases. Losses at the gene ends were 1 base for V and 3 bases for J; bases not matched to a gene: 6. The CDR3 covers 14 residues. Per germline, CDR1 SQVTM and CDR2 ANQGSEA. The CDR3 DNA reads as TGCAGCGTTGAAGGGACAGGAGATAACTACGAGCAGTACTTC. It yields the protein CSVEGTGDNYEQYF.

The gene calls are TRBV4-1 and TRBJ2-1; D is unresolved. Germline V gene lookup returns CDR1 MGHRA and CDR2 YSYEKL. Trimming pared 1 base from V and 9 bases from J, leaving 16 bases between. The CDR3 length is 15 residues. The CDR3 nucleotides are TGCGCCAGCAGCCAAGTCAGGTCAGCTTGGGTTGAGCAGTTCTTC. Its protein is CASSQVRSAWVEQFF.

The V and J genes are TRBV27 and TRBJ2-2; D unresolved. Germline V lookup: CDR1 MNHEY, CDR2 SMNVEV (reference sequence). This CDR3 is 15 amino acids long. Trimming took 2 bases from V and 3 from J, leaving 10 bases between them. The CDR3 DNA reads TGTGCCAGCAGTTTAGGGGTTGGGGACACCGGGGAGCTGTTTTTT. It encodes CASSLGVGDTGELFF.

This clone is a singleton in its sample. Other DNA sequences in this sample translate to the same CDR3. The chain couples TRBV9 to TRBJ2-3; 7 bases line up with TRBD1. Germline V gives CDR1 SGDLS, CDR2 YYNGEE. This CDR3 comprises 14 residues. The ends lost 3 bases at V and 1 base at J; junction bases unmatched: 2. CDR3 protein: CASSADRGTDTQYF. The CDR3 DNA follows: TGTGCCAGCAGCGCCGACAGGGGCACAGATACGCAGTATTTT.

This chain links TRBV10-3 with TRBJ2-2; TRBD1 might be the D (6 bases). With 5 bases removed from V and 0 bases from J, the gap between germline ends came to 13 bases. Germline-derived CDR1 and CDR2 are ENHRY and SYGVKD. The CDR3 length is 16 residues. CDR3 protein: CAISTPQGSNTGELFF. As DNA, the CDR3 is TGTGCCATCAGTACCCCACAGGGTTCGAACACCGGGGAGCTGTTTTTT.

About this clone itself: The sample has other DNA sequences that encode this CDR3 too. V is TRBV9 and J is TRBJ2-2; D unclear. From germline, CDR1 is SGDLS and CDR2 YYNGEE. The CDR3 has 12 amino acids. Trimming pared 0 bases from V and 6 bases from J, leaving 3 bases between. The CDR3 DNA reads TGTGCCAGCAGCGTAGACCCCGGGGAGCTGTTTTTT. Its protein product is CASSVDPGELFF.

The chain employs TRBV28 and TRBJ1-1; no definite D call. There are 11 residues in the CDR3. The germline V gene has CDR1 MDHEN and CDR2 SYDVKM. Trimming removed 10 bases from V and 8 bases from J, with 14 bases in between. The CDR3 reads CATSTGSEAFF. Here the CDR3 DNA reads TGTGCCACCTCGACGGGATCCGAAGCTTTCTTT. Full variable domain (remainder filled in from reference TRBV28 and TRBJ1-1): DVKVTQSSRYLVKRTGEKVFLECVQDMDHENMFWYRQDPGLGLRLIYFSYDVKMKEKGDIPEGYSVSREKKERFSLILESASTNQTSMYLCATSTGSEAFFGQGTRLTVV.

V usage is TRBV23-1 and J usage is TRBJ2-7, with D tentatively TRBD1 or TRBD2 (5 bases each). TRBV23-1 is marked as an open reading frame, function uncertain. This CDR3 contains 14 residues. V was shortened by 7 bases and J by 6 bases, with 19 bases between the two germline ends. For the CDR3, the DNA is TGCGCCAGCACTAGGGACCCTAGGGGCTGCGAGCAGTACTTC. Its protein is CASTRDPRGCEQYF.

The chain has TRBV4-3 and TRBJ2-2, with 11 bases that match TRBD2. Trimming removed 0 bases from V and 3 bases from J; junction bases left unmatched: 9. There are 19 residues in the CDR3. Germline CDR1 LGHNA, CDR2 YSLEER. CDR3 in DNA: TGCGCCAGCAGCCAAGAGCGGGAGGGGGGACTAGCGGACACCGGGGAGCTGTTTTTT. This sequence encodes CASSQEREGGLADTGELFF.

The gene calls are TRBV27 and TRBJ2-5; 9 positions agree with TRBD2. The CDR3 is 18 residues long. Losses at the gene ends were 1 base for V and 3 bases for J; bases not matched to a gene: 12. The germline gives CDR1 MNHEY, CDR2 SMNVEV (reference sequence). The CDR3 sequence is CASSLFGPRGLAEETQYF. The CDR3 bases are TGTGCCAGCAGTTTATTTGGTCCTAGGGGACTAGCTGAAGAGACCCAGTACTTC.

This clone occurred once. For the CDR3, the DNA is TGCAGCGCAGACAGGAGCGCGAACACCGGGGAGCTGTTTTTT. Its translation is CSADRSANTGELFF. The chain carries TRBV29-1 and TRBJ2-2, with a possible D match to TRBD1 (6 bases). CDR1 SQVTM and CDR2 ANQGSEA come from the germline V gene. This CDR3 is built from 14 residues. The V end lost 7 bases, the J end lost 0 bases, and 12 bases lay between the germline ends.

In regard to this clone: The sample has other DNA sequences that encode this CDR3 too. The chain has TRBV6-5 and TRBJ1-2; perhaps TRBD1 as D (6 bases). Germline V gives CDR1 MNHEY, CDR2 SVGAGI. The CDR3 is 13 amino acids. V was cut by 2 bases and J by 2 bases, with 6 bases left in between. CDR3 amino acids: CASSYGGNYGYTF. As DNA, the CDR3 is TGTGCCAGCAGTTACGGGGGCAACTATGGCTACACCTTC.

The chain combines TRBV6-1 with TRBJ2-5; 12 bases match TRBD2. The germline CDR1 and CDR2 sequences are MNHNS and SASEGT. The junction had 11 bases not matched to a gene; V was cut back by 2 bases and J by 4 bases. The CDR3 is 18 residues long. CDR3 residues: CASSESPTSGSSVETQYF. The CDR3 coding sequence is TGTGCCAGCAGTGAATCCCCGACTAGCGGGAGTAGCGTAGAGACCCAGTACTTC.

The chain links TRBV2 to TRBJ2-7; D uncertain. The CDR3 extends over 12 amino acids. V was clipped by 6 bases and J by 3 bases, with 9 bases between them. Germline V gene lookup returns CDR1 SNHLY and CDR2 FYNNEI. The CDR3 loop is CASRVTYYEQYF. The CDR3 nucleotides read TGTGCCAGCAGGGTTACCTACTACGAGCAGTACTTC. Variable domain in full (rest from reference TRBV2 and TRBJ2-7): EPEVTQTPSHQVTQMGQEVILRCVPISNHLYFYWYRQILGQKVEFLVSFYNNEISEKSEIFDDQFSVERPDGSNFTLKIRSTKLEDSAMYFCASRVTYYEQYFGPGTRLTVT.

The V and J genes are TRBV4-3 and TRBJ2-7, with D unresolved. V dropped 0 bases and J dropped 9 bases, with 18 bases sitting between them. The CDR3 totals 15 residues. Germline CDR1 is LGHNA and CDR2 is YSLEER. CDR3 amino acids: CASSQDRTELRGQYF. In DNA form, the CDR3 reads TGCGCCAGCAGCCAAGACAGGACCGAGCTACGAGGGCAGTACTTC.

The rearrangement uses TRBV5-1 and TRBJ2-7; D is unresolved. V shed 5 bases and J shed 4 bases, with 10 bases lying between them. The length of the CDR3 is 12 residues. The V gene's germline CDR1 is SGHRS and CDR2 YFSETQ. The CDR3 DNA reads TGCGCCAGCAGGGACGGCGTATACGAGCAGTACTTC. The encoded protein is CASRDGVYEQYF.

The chain carries TRBV14 and TRBJ2-7, with D tentatively TRBD1 or TRBD2 (5 bases each). From germline, CDR1 is SGHDN and CDR2 FVKESK. Trimming left V 0 bases short and J 5 bases short, with 17 bases between. The CDR3 runs to 16 residues. The CDR3 reads CASSQDYGTATNEQYF. CDR3 bases: TGTGCCAGCAGCCAAGATTATGGGACCGCGACGAACGAGCAGTACTTC.

The chain joins TRBV2 to TRBJ2-7; D is possibly TRBD1 (6 bases). V was trimmed by 6 bases and J by 1 base, leaving 13 bases between them. The germline V gene has CDR1 SNHLY and CDR2 FYNNEI. This CDR3 comprises 14 residues. In DNA form, the CDR3 reads TGTGCCAGCAGGACAGGAAGGCTGTCCTACGAGCAGTACTTC. Translating it yields CASRTGRLSYEQYF.

This chain joins TRBV14 and TRBJ2-1; no clear D. The length of the CDR3 is 14 residues. Trimming stripped 5 bases from V and 6 bases from J, with 14 bases between. Germline V lookup: CDR1 SGHDN, CDR2 FVKESK. CDR3 loop: CASSVRQPVNEQFF. CDR3 in DNA: TGTGCCAGCAGCGTCAGACAACCGGTCAATGAGCAGTTCTTC.

CDR3 in DNA: TGTGCCAGCAGCCCCAGGAGGGTGGCATCCTACGAGCAGTACTTC. Translated, it gives CASSPRRVASYEQYF. This chain joins TRBV9 and TRBJ2-7; the D gene is possibly TRBD2 (6 bases). Trimming took off 4 bases at V and 1 base at J, with 15 bases between the two ends. The CDR3 is made up of 15 amino acids. The germline CDR1 and CDR2 sequences are SGDLS and YYNGEE.